This T cell receptor (beta chain) was sequenced for a study of blood T cell repertoires in COVID-19. Across the whole study: The United States, Italy and Spain provided the acute and convalescent COVID-19 samples. T cells, B-cell-depleted T cells, or PBMCs provided the cDNA or gDNA that served as material.

This CDR3 is built from 21 residues. Trimming took 2 bases from V and 5 from J; bases not matched to a gene: 21. Germline V gene sequence: CDR1 MNHNS, CDR2 SASEGT. In the source study's methods: From reference gene primer amplification, estimates of nucleated cell counts were derived. Clones were sequenced by immunoSEQ multiplex PCR, and TCRdb holds only the in-frame ones, with some missing. From that table come the V and J calls and clone size; the DNA was used to work out D and trimming. This table holds more than 70,000 clones, 75% to 90% found once. The chain recombines TRBV6-1 with TRBJ2-2, with 9 bases lining up with TRBD2. This clonotype was obtained from a man in his fifties or sixties with acute or convalescent COVID-19. The specimen was peripheral blood. CDR3 coding DNA: TGTGCCAGCAGTGAAAGGGTCCGAGCGCTAGCGGGAAGCTCGGGGACCGGGGAGCTGTTTTTT. Protein: CASSERVRALAGSSGTGELFF.